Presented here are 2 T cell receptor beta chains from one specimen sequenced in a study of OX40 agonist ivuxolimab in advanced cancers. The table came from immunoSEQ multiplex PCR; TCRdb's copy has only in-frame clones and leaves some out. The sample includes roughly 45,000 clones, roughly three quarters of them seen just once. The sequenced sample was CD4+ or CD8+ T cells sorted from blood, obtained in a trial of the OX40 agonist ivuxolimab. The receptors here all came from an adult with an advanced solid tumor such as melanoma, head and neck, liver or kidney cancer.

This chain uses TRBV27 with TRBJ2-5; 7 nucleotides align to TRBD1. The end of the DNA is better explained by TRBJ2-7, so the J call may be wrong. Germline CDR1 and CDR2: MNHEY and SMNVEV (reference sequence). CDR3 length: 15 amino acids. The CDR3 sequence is CASSLFLGGVYEQYF. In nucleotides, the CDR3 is TGTGCCAGCAGTTTATTTTTAGGGGGCGTTTACGAGCAGTACTTC.

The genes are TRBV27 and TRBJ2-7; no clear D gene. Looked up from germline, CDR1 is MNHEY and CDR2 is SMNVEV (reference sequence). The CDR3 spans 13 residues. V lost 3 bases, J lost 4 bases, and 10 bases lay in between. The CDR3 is CASSLKVLYEQYF. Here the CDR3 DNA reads TGTGCCAGCAGTTTGAAGGTCCTATACGAGCAGTACTTC.